This T cell receptor beta chain stems from a study of blood T cells in healthy people across ages. The J segment lost 5 bases and the V segment lost 3 bases, leaving 15 bases of the junction unmatched. This CDR3 has 16 residues. Germline V gene lookup returns CDR1 DFQATT and CDR2 SNEGSKA (reference sequence). Whole-study results and caveats: Per million T cells, TCR beta diversity dropped roughly linearly as age increased. Versus aged donors, long-lived donors had higher diversity and more naive CD4+ cells.

The authors extracted at least 6 micrograms of total RNA per sample. This clonotype has more than one count but fewer than ten. Its antigen is still unknown. With a J-beta primer mix and a sample-barcoded 5' primer, a second PCR ran about 6 to 11 cycles. Tagging of each cDNA molecule was performed by a template-switch adaptor with 12 random nucleotides. Each CDR3 protein is one row after TCRdb ran MiXCR on the 5' RACE reads. The table lists about 1 million distinct CDR3 sequences, 40% to 50% of them singletons. The chain uses TRBV20-1 and TRBJ2-5; the match to TRBD2 covers 7 bases. What was sequenced was blood. The receptor was derived from a woman aged 55-75 years in good health. CDR3 in amino acids: CSASPSSGFQAETQYF. The DNA of the CDR3 is TGCAGTGCTAGCCCATCTAGCGGATTCCAGGCGGAGACCCAGTACTTC.